A selection of T cell receptor beta chains follows, all from one sample in a study of blood T cell repertoires in COVID-19. Measured with immunoSEQ multiplex PCR; TCRdb has only the in-frame clones, and not every one. The data show 500,000 to 600,000 clones, roughly 89% seen once. Specimen: peripheral blood. These receptors were obtained from a woman in her fifties or sixties with COVID-19, enrolled during active disease. Each CDR3 is given with its conserved first and last residue. The D gene is left open where the match is weak. Where a row states a size, it is once, few, many or the class of an expanded clone; other rows omit it.

NA	NA	TRBV11-2	TRBJ1-2	CASSSNGGGYTF	TGTGCCAGCAGCTCCAACGGTGGTGGCTACACCTTC
NA	once	TRBV2	TRBJ1-2	CASSEQGRDYGYTF	TGTGCCAGCAGTGAGCAGGGGAGAGACTATGGCTACACCTTC
NA	NA	TRBV7-9	TRBJ2-2	CASSLSLAGADF	TGTGCCAGCAGCTTATCCCTTGCGGGGGCGGATTTT
TRBD1	few	TRBV5-1	TRBJ1-1	CASSLGQGANTEAFF	TGCGCCAGCAGCTTGGGACAGGGCGCCAACACTGAAGCTTTCTTT
NA	NA	TRBV5-1	TRBJ2-4	CASSRTQGGKNIQYF	TGCGCCAGCAGCCGGACCCAAGGGGGCAAAAACATTCAGTACTTC
NA	NA	TRBV4-1	TRBJ1-2	CASTRDTPNYGYTF	TGCGCCAGCACTAGGGACACCCCTAACTATGGCTACACCTTC
NA	once	TRBV4-2	TRBJ2-7	CASSQDSGAYEQYF	TGTGCCAGCAGCCAAGATTCGGGGGCCTACGAGCAGTACTTC
TRBD1	NA	TRBV28	TRBJ1-5	CASSGTGVYSNQPQHF	TGTGCCAGCAGCGGGACAGGGGTTTATAGCAATCAGCCCCAGCATTTT
TRBD2	NA	TRBV28	TRBJ2-4	CASSLPGGAKNIQYF	TGTGCCAGCAGCCTACCCGGGGGGGCCAAAAACATTCAGTACTTC
TRBD1	NA	TRBV18	TRBJ1-2	CASSLQGRDTNYGYTF	TGTGCCAGCTCACTACAGGGGCGGGATACTAACTATGGCTACACCTTC
TRBD1	once	TRBV5-1	TRBJ1-1	CASSFPTGGLGGTEAFF	TGCGCCAGCAGCTTTCCCACAGGGGGCTTAGGGGGCACTGAAGCTTTCTTT
NA	NA	TRBV4-1	TRBJ1-5	CASSQAYPGGGQPQHF	TGCGCCAGCAGCCAAGCCTACCCGGGGGGCGGACAGCCCCAGCATTTT
TRBD2	NA	TRBV11-3	TRBJ2-1	CASSLGDLAGGFDEQFF	TGTGCCAGCAGCTTAGGGGACTTAGCGGGGGGGTTCGATGAGCAGTTCTTC
NA	NA	TRBV29-1	TRBJ1-4	CSVGDRNEKLFF	TGCAGCGTTGGAGACAGAAATGAAAAACTGTTTTTT
NA	NA	TRBV6-5	TRBJ2-2	CASHLRGGYTGELFF	TGTGCCAGCCACCTTAGGGGCGGATACACCGGGGAGCTGTTTTTT
NA	NA	TRBV9	TRBJ1-2	CASSAITGYGYTF	TGTGCCAGCAGCGCCATTACAGGTTACGGCTACACCTTC
TRBD1	NA	TRBV6-5	TRBJ2-7	CASRKDRATYEQYF	TGTGCCAGCAGGAAGGACAGGGCGACCTACGAGCAGTACTTC
TRBD1	NA	TRBV7-8	TRBJ1-2	CASSWLTGGPSGYTF	TGTGCCAGCAGCTGGTTGACAGGGGGCCCTAGTGGCTACACCTTC
NA	few	TRBV12-3/TRBV12-4	TRBJ1-2	CASSLARGGYTF	TGTGCCAGCAGTTTAGCCCGGGGGGGCTACACCTTC
NA	NA	TRBV4-1	TRBJ1-4	CASSQPRGYGRIGEKLFF	TGCGCCAGCAGCCAACCGCGGGGGTATGGCAGAATTGGTGAAAAACTGTTTTTT
TRBD1	NA	TRBV7-2	TRBJ2-5	CASSHAGQAWGETQYF	TGTGCCAGCAGCCATGCGGGACAGGCCTGGGGAGAGACCCAGTACTTC
TRBD1	NA	TRBV28	TRBJ2-1	CASSRRDSPYNEQFF	TGTGCCAGCAGTCGCCGGGACAGCCCTTACAATGAGCAGTTCTTC
TRBD1	NA	TRBV24-1	TRBJ1-1	CATSDFRGGRTEAFF	TGTGCCACCAGTGATTTTCGAGGGGGCCGTACTGAAGCTTTCTTT
NA	NA	TRBV5-1	TRBJ1-1	CASRGGVPTEAFF	TGCGCCAGCCGTGGAGGGGTCCCCACTGAAGCTTTCTTT
TRBD2	NA	TRBV6-4	TRBJ2-1	CASSDALAGGASSYNEQFF	TGTGCCAGCAGTGACGCCCTAGCGGGGGGCGCTAGCTCCTACAATGAGCAGTTCTTC
TRBD1	NA	TRBV10-1	TRBJ1-4	CASSTGTVNEKLFF	TGCGCCAGCTCCACGGGGACAGTTAATGAAAAACTGTTTTTT
NA	NA	TRBV10-3	TRBJ1-4	CAISDSGDTNEKLFF	TGTGCCATCAGTGACTCCGGTGACACGAATGAAAAACTGTTTTTT
NA	NA	TRBV6-2/TRBV6-3	TRBJ1-1	CASSYSQGKTNTEAFF	TGTGCCAGCAGTTACTCTCAGGGAAAGACGAACACTGAAGCTTTCTTT
TRBD1	once	TRBV5-1	TRBJ1-1	CASSLARSAGQDTEAFF	TGCGCCAGCAGCTTGGCCCGGTCTGCGGGACAGGATACTGAAGCTTTCTTT
NA	NA	TRBV19	TRBJ2-7	CASSIGEAYEQYF	TGTGCCAGTAGTATAGGTGAGGCCTACGAGCAGTACTTC
NA	NA	TRBV30	TRBJ1-4	CAWRSYEKLFF	TGTGCCTGGAGATCGTATGAAAAACTGTTTTTT
NA	NA	TRBV30	TRBJ1-2	CAWSPGAQGRYGYTF	TGTGCCTGGAGTCCGGGAGCCCAGGGTCGATATGGCTACACCTTC
NA	NA	TRBV11-1	TRBJ2-3	CASSRGAVTDTQYF	TGTGCCAGCAGCCGTGGGGCCGTCACAGATACGCAGTATTTT
NA	NA	TRBV25-1	TRBJ1-6	CASSEPGNSPLHF	TGTGCCAGCAGTGAACCAGGGAATTCACCCCTCCACTTT
NA	few	TRBV5-4	TRBJ1-1	CASSQNTEAFF	TGTGCCAGCAGCCAGAACACTGAAGCTTTCTTT
NA	once	TRBV11-3	TRBJ2-1	CASSPASLAFNEQFF	TGTGCCAGCAGCCCCGCCTCCTTAGCTTTCAATGAGCAGTTCTTC
TRBD1	NA	TRBV5-1	TRBJ1-6	CASSSDRVGSPLHF	TGCGCCAGCAGCTCGGACAGGGTTGGGTCACCCCTCCACTTT
NA	NA	TRBV9	TRBJ1-3	CASSVDPHRDSGNTIYF	TGTGCCAGCAGCGTAGATCCCCACCGCGACTCTGGAAACACCATATATTTT
NA	NA	TRBV30	TRBJ1-3	CAWSIGSSGNTIYF	TGTGCCTGGAGTATCGGGTCCTCTGGAAACACCATATATTTT
NA	NA	TRBV20-1	TRBJ2-7	CSSGPSREQYF	TGCAGTAGCGGTCCCTCGCGGGAGCAGTACTTC
TRBD1	NA	TRBV2	TRBJ1-6	CASSDLGQGYNSPLHF	TGTGCCAGCAGTGATCTCGGACAGGGGTATAATTCACCCCTCCACTTT
NA	NA	TRBV7-2	TRBJ2-1	CASSLASSYNEQFF	TGTGCCAGCAGCTTAGCTAGCTCCTACAATGAGCAGTTCTTC
TRBD1	NA	TRBV19	TRBJ1-2	CASSPRQGSYGYTF	TGTGCCAGTAGCCCCAGACAGGGGAGCTATGGCTACACCTTC
NA	once	TRBV6-5	TRBJ2-3	CASSYRLDADTQYF	TGTGCCAGCAGTTACCGGCTAGACGCAGATACGCAGTATTTT
TRBD1	NA	TRBV4-1	TRBJ2-7	CASSLRTGLGHEQYF	TGCGCCAGCAGCCTCAGGACAGGTTTGGGCCACGAGCAGTACTTC
TRBD1	NA	TRBV19	TRBJ1-2	CASSISGTDNYGYTF	TGTGCCAGTAGTATCTCCGGGACAGACAACTATGGCTACACCTTC
NA	once	TRBV6-1	TRBJ1-5	CASSERSEGNQPQHF	TGTGCCAGCAGTGAAAGGTCCGAGGGCAATCAGCCCCAGCATTTT